One sample yielded the 31 T cell receptor beta chains listed below, sequenced in a study of cytomegalovirus exposure and HLA in healthy donors. The PCR used 60 Vbeta and 13 Jbeta primers. Libraries were prepared by immunoSEQ multiplex PCR; TCRdb keeps only in-frame clonotypes and omits some of them. The sample lists tens of thousands of clones; approximately 75% were seen once. Material for sequencing was PBMCs. The receptors come from a man aged 35-49 years in good health and CMV-seronegative.

The chain links TRBV4-1 to TRBJ2-2; TRBD1 aligns across 7 bases. The CDR3 length is 17 residues. CDR1 MGHRA and CDR2 YSYEKL come from the germline V gene. Germline trimming cut 2 bases from V and 1 base from J; bases unmatched to any gene: 7. CDR3 sequence: CASSQRTGVRNTGELFF. As DNA, the CDR3 is TGCGCCAGCAGCCAAAGGACAGGAGTTAGGAACACCGGGGAGCTGTTTTTT.

DNA for the CDR3: TGTGCCAGCAGCTACAGGGATCCTGCAACTAATGAAAAACTGTTTTTT. Its translation: CASSYRDPATNEKLFF. This chain joins TRBV5-6 and TRBJ1-4; D is perhaps TRBD1 (6 bases). CDR3 size: 16 residues. Between the trimmed V and J ends, which lost 3 bases and 0 bases, there was a span of 12 bases. CDR1 is SGHDT, CDR2 YYEEEE, per germline.

The chain links TRBV7-9 to TRBJ2-3; a weak D match, TRBD2 (6 bases). The germline V and J ends were trimmed by 5 bases and 2 bases, with 14 bases remaining between them. Germline loops: CDR1 SEHNR, CDR2 FQNEAQ (reference sequence). The CDR3 has 15 residues. The CDR3 is CASSPGVADTDTQYF. CDR3 DNA: TGTGCCAGCAGCCCCGGAGTAGCGGACACAGATACGCAGTATTTT. Using reference TRBV7-9 and TRBJ2-3 for the parts outside the CDR3, the full variable domain is DTGVSQNPRHKITKRGQNVTFRCDPISEHNRLYWYRQTLGQGPEFLTYFQNEAQLEKSRLLSDRFSAERPKGSFSTLEIQRTEQGDSAMYLCASSPGVADTDTQYFGPGTRLTVL.

The V and J genes are TRBV28 and TRBJ1-5; maybe TRBD1 (6 bases). This CDR3 region has 14 residues. The V gene lost 6 bases and the J gene lost 0 bases, with 9 bases spanning the gap. CDR1 and CDR2 from the germline V gene are MDHEN and SYDVKM. This chain's CDR3 is CASRGQYSNQPQHF. In nucleotides, the CDR3 is TGTGCCAGCAGAGGACAGTATAGCAATCAGCCCCAGCATTTT.

The CDR3 sequence is CASKSDRGRNSPLHF. The CDR3 DNA reads as TGTGCCAGCAAATCCGACAGGGGCCGCAATTCACCCCTCCACTTT. This chain joins TRBV2 and TRBJ1-6; 8 bases agree with TRBD1. This CDR3 region has 15 residues. V shed 7 bases and J 7 bases; nucleotides not matched to a gene: 9. Looked up from germline, CDR1 is SNHLY and CDR2 is FYNNEI.

Judged by abundance, this clone is medium-sized. This chain uses TRBV25-1 with TRBJ1-2; 8 bases agree with TRBD1. Germline CDR1 MGHDK, CDR2 SYGVNS. V was clipped by 2 bases and J by 8 bases; unmatched bases: 10. The CDR3 spans 15 residues. The CDR3 nucleotides read TGTGCCAGCAGTGAAGATTTCGGGACAGGAAAGGGCTACACCTTC. Translated: CASSEDFGTGKGYTF.

The gene calls are TRBV5-6 and TRBJ2-7; 9 positions agree with TRBD1. This CDR3 spans 16 amino acids. The germline gives CDR1 SGHDT, CDR2 YYEEEE. Trimming removed 3 bases from V and 3 bases from J; junction bases left unmatched: 10. The CDR3 loop reads CASSSARDREYYEQYF. As DNA, the CDR3 is TGTGCCAGCAGCTCAGCCCGGGACAGGGAATACTACGAGCAGTACTTC.

The sample holds a few counts of this clone. This chain joins TRBV5-1 and TRBJ1-2; 8 bases align to TRBD1. This CDR3 spans 15 amino acids. After removal of 0 bases from V and 6 bases from J, the junction contained 7 bases not matched to a gene. Germline V gives CDR1 SGHRS, CDR2 YFSETQ. CDR3 protein: CASSLGTGSSHGYTF. DNA for the CDR3: TGCGCCAGCAGCTTGGGGACAGGGTCCTCCCATGGCTACACCTTC.

This clone came up a few times. This chain links TRBV5-4 with TRBJ2-1, with TRBD2 matching 7 bases. Germline CDR1 reads SGHNT; CDR2 reads YYREEE (reference sequence). The CDR3 is 15 amino acids. V lost 5 bases to trimming and J lost 4 bases; unmatched junction nucleotides: 9. Written as DNA, the CDR3 is TGTGCCAGCAGTCTGGGGGGGGGTGGTTACAATGAGCAGTTCTTC. This encodes CASSLGGGGYNEQFF.

This clone came up once. The V gene is TRBV7-9, the J gene TRBJ2-3; maybe TRBD2 (5 bases). V lost 1 base, J lost 5 bases, and 13 bases lay in between. The germline V gene has CDR1 SEHNR and CDR2 FQNEAQ (reference sequence). The CDR3 consists of 15 residues. The CDR3 DNA sequence: TGTGCCAGCAGCTTAGTATTGGGGAGAGGAGATACGCAGTATTTT. Its protein product is CASSLVLGRGDTQYF. The variable domain in full, with the rest retrieved from reference TRBV7-9 and TRBJ2-3, is DTGVSQNPRHKITKRGQNVTFRCDPISEHNRLYWYRQTLGQGPEFLTYFQNEAQLEKSRLLSDRFSAERPKGSFSTLEIQRTEQGDSAMYLCASSLVLGRGDTQYFGPGTRLTVL.

The J gene is TRBJ2-6, the V gene TRBV5-1; unclear D gene. The length of the CDR3 is 17 residues. Trimming took 1 base from V and 0 from J, leaving 11 bases between them. CDR1 SGHRS and CDR2 YFSETQ come from the germline V gene. This CDR3 reads CASSLLASYSGANVLTF. The CDR3, as DNA: TGCGCCAGCAGCTTGTTAGCCAGTTACTCTGGGGCCAACGTCCTGACTTTC.

The V and J genes are TRBV7-3 and TRBJ2-6; a possible D gene is TRBD2 (5 bases). The CDR3 runs to 14 residues. V was shortened by 8 bases and J by 1 base, with 9 bases between the two germline ends. Germline loops: CDR1 SGHTA, CDR2 FQGTGA. The CDR3 spells CASSTGSGANVLTF. The CDR3 coding sequence is TGTGCCAGCTCCACGGGGTCTGGGGCCAACGTCCTGACTTTC.

In regard to this clone: The junction does not match germline at one end; this may be a read error. The rearrangement links TRBV7-7 to TRBJ2-1; weak D call: TRBD2 (5 bases). CDR3 length: 14 residues. CDR1 is SSHAT and CDR2 is FNYEAQ in the germline V gene (reference sequence). The CDR3 DNA sequence: TGTGCTAGCAGCTTAGCGTACACCGACAATGAGCAGTTCTTC. It translates to CASSLAYTDNEQFF.

The V and J genes are TRBV30 and TRBJ1-3; 7 nucleotides align to TRBD1. Per the germline V gene, CDR1 is GTSNPN and CDR2 is SVGIG (reference sequence). The CDR3 loop spans 14 amino acids. V lost 5 bases, J lost 2 bases, and 6 bases stayed unmatched. CDR3 in DNA: TGTGCCTGGGTGACAGGGAATACTGGAAACACCATATATTTT. This gives the protein CAWVTGNTGNTIYF.

Only a few counts were recorded for this clone. This rearrangement joins TRBV10-1 to TRBJ1-2; D is undetermined. The CDR3 sequence is 14 residues long. Germline lookup yields CDR1 WNHNN and CDR2 SYGVQD (reference sequence). Between the trimmed V and J ends, which lost 5 bases and 4 bases, there was a span of 14 bases. The CDR3 DNA reads as TGCGCCAGCAGTCCAGTTCTCCGGGGCTATGGCTACACCTTC. Amino acids: CASSPVLRGYGYTF.

The chain combines TRBV6-5 with TRBJ2-3; possible D gene TRBD1, 6 bases. Per germline, CDR1 MNHEY and CDR2 SVGAGI. The V end was cut by 6 bases, the J end by 4 bases, with 14 bases between. The length of the CDR3 is 14 residues. The CDR3 protein is CASSSGRGADTQYF. The CDR3 nucleotides are TGTGCCAGCAGCTCCGGCAGGGGAGCAGATACGCAGTATTTT.

The chain links TRBV6-1 to TRBJ2-7, with D possibly being TRBD2 (5 bases). The ends were cut back, 4 bases at V and 0 bases at J, with 19 bases in the middle. This CDR3 is built from 17 residues. Germline CDR1 MNHNS, CDR2 SASEGT. Here the CDR3 reads CASSVEGISGISYEQYF. CDR3 DNA: TGTGCCAGCAGTGTCGAGGGTATCTCGGGGATCTCCTACGAGCAGTACTTC.

J is TRBJ2-2 and V is TRBV7-9; D unresolved. V lost 5 bases, J lost 11 bases, and 12 bases lay in between. Germline CDR1 is SEHNR and CDR2 is FQNEAQ (reference sequence). This CDR3 comprises 12 residues. CDR3: CASSPQQYELFF. CDR3 bases: TGTGCCAGCAGCCCTCAACAATACGAGCTGTTTTTT.

V usage is TRBV25-1 and J usage is TRBJ1-6; tentatively, D is TRBD1 (5 bases). The CDR3 length is 15 residues. CDR1 and CDR2 (germline): MGHDK, SYGVNS. The V gene lost 4 bases and the J gene lost 7 bases, with 14 bases spanning the gap. CDR3 sequence reads: CASSGTGLLNSPLHF. Written as DNA, the CDR3 is TGTGCCAGCAGTGGAACGGGACTTCTAAATTCACCCCTCCACTTT.

The V gene is TRBV27, the J gene TRBJ1-2; D gene ambiguous. The CDR3 consists of 13 residues. The V gene's germline CDR1 is MNHEY and CDR2 SMNVEV (reference sequence). Trimming pared 4 bases from V and 5 bases from J, leaving 11 bases between. The CDR3 DNA reads as TGTGCCAGCAGTTCGAACAGCGGTTATGGCTACACCTTC. Residues: CASSSNSGYGYTF.

The chain couples TRBV7-2 to TRBJ2-3; a possible D gene is TRBD1 (5 bases). Germline values: CDR1 SGHTA, CDR2 FQGNSA. Trimming took off 4 bases at V and 2 bases at J, with 13 bases between the two ends. This CDR3 contains 15 residues. The DNA of the CDR3 is TGTGCCAGCAGCTCCCAGACCAGGGACACAGATACGCAGTATTTT. Its translation: CASSSQTRDTDTQYF.

The J gene is TRBJ1-1, the V gene TRBV27; 8 bases align to TRBD1. The V segment lost 6 bases and the J segment 0 bases; nucleotides outside the gene matches: 6. Germline V CDR1 and CDR2: MNHEY, SMNVEV (reference sequence). The CDR3 extends over 15 amino acids. CDR3 amino acids: CASSLGQGLNTEAFF. The DNA for the CDR3 is TGTGCCAGCAGCCTAGGACAGGGATTGAACACTGAAGCTTTCTTT.

Regarding this clone: One end of the junction does not line up with germline, which may come from a read error. The V and J genes are TRBV2 and TRBJ2-3; D perhaps matches TRBD1 (5 bases). The CDR3 loop spans 14 amino acids. Germline-derived CDR1 and CDR2 are SNHLY and FYNNEI. The DNA for the CDR3 is TGTGCCAGCAGGGAAGACAGATTCATGGATACGCAGTATTTT. Translated, it gives CASREDRFMDTQYF. The full variable domain, its missing parts supplied by reference TRBV2 and TRBJ2-3, is EPEVTQTPSHQVTQMGQEVILRCVPISNHLYFYWYRQILGQKVEFLVSFYNNEISEKSEIFDDQFSVERPDGSNFTLKIRSTKLEDSAMYFCASREDRFMDTQYFGPGTRLTVL.

The V and J genes are TRBV6-5 and TRBJ1-5; a weak D match, TRBD1 (6 bases). Germline assignment: CDR1 MNHEY and CDR2 SVGAGI. The CDR3 length is 14 residues. The germline V and J ends were trimmed by 4 bases and 3 bases, with 10 bases remaining between them. CDR3 sequence (DNA): TGTGCCAGCAGTTCAGGACAGCACAATCAGCCCCAGCATTTT. Residues: CASSSGQHNQPQHF.

This rearrangement joins TRBV29-1 to TRBJ2-1; 10 bases fit TRBD2. J gave up 4 bases and V 4 bases, and 4 bases lay outside the gene matches. From germline, CDR1 is SQVTM and CDR2 ANQGSEA. The CDR3 runs to 14 residues. This chain's CDR3 is CSVVQLAGYNEQFF. The DNA of the CDR3 is TGCAGCGTTGTTCAACTAGCGGGGTACAATGAGCAGTTCTTC.

There are a few counts of this clone. This chain joins TRBV5-1 and TRBJ1-1; TRBD1 is a possible D gene (5 bases). The germline V gene has CDR1 SGHRS and CDR2 YFSETQ. V lost 0 bases and J 6 bases, leaving 9 bases between the germline ends. The CDR3 is made up of 13 amino acids. This CDR3 reads CASSLEDNAEAFF. The CDR3 nucleotides read TGCGCCAGCAGCTTGGAGGACAACGCTGAAGCTTTCTTT.

This clone appeared a few times. This chain joins TRBV6-5 and TRBJ1-1; D unresolved. CDR1 MNHEY and CDR2 SVGAGI come from the germline V gene. The CDR3 runs 14 residues. Trimming removed 4 bases at V and 6 bases at J, with 15 bases between. The CDR3 region is CASSWSQYGAEAFF. The CDR3 DNA is TGTGCCAGCAGTTGGAGCCAATACGGGGCTGAAGCTTTCTTT.

The rearrangement joins TRBV19 to TRBJ1-5; D unclear. Germline values: CDR1 LNHDA, CDR2 SQIVND (reference sequence). V was pared by 2 bases and J by 7 bases, with 12 bases between. The CDR3 contains 14 residues. The CDR3 DNA sequence: TGTGCCAGTAGTATATTGGTATCCGGGCAGCCCCAGCATTTT. It codes for CASSILVSGQPQHF.

This clone was found once. The V gene is TRBV27, the J gene TRBJ2-5; 7 nucleotides line up with TRBD2. The end of the DNA is better explained by TRBJ2-7, so the J call may be wrong. This CDR3 contains 14 residues. CDR1 and CDR2 (germline): MNHEY, SMNVEV (reference sequence). CDR3: CASSLWGGAYEQYF. In DNA, the CDR3 is TGTGCCAGCAGTTTATGGGGGGGGGCCTACGAGCAGTACTTC.

This clone was observed a single time. The chain is built from TRBV5-1 and TRBJ1-5; 8 positions match TRBD1. Germline assignment: CDR1 SGHRS and CDR2 YFSETQ. V dropped 3 bases and J dropped 6; count of bases not matched to a gene: 5. CDR3 size: 14 residues. The CDR3 loop is CASSSGQVGQPQHF. CDR3 bases: TGCGCCAGCAGCTCGGGACAGGTGGGTCAGCCCCAGCATTTT.

The DNA of the CDR3 is TGCAGCTATGGACAGGGGTCTCATCAGCCCCAGCATTTT. This codes for CSYGQGSHQPQHF. The J gene is TRBJ1-5, the V gene TRBV29-1, with TRBD1 identical over 9 bases. V lost 8 bases to trimming and J lost 5 bases; unmatched junction nucleotides: 7. Germline CDR1 and CDR2: SQVTM and ANQGSEA. The CDR3 is 13 amino acids.